These 10 T cell receptor beta chains came from one sample sequenced in a study of cytomegalovirus exposure and HLA in healthy donors. Amplification used 60 Vbeta primers and 13 Jbeta primers. Sequenced by immunoSEQ multiplex PCR; TCRdb stores in-frame clones only, minus some. This sample has about 130,000 clones, with under 90% found just once. Sequenced input: PBMCs. These TCRs come from a man between 18 and 35 years old in good health and CMV-seronegative.

In this sample, this clone turned up once. The chain couples TRBV9 to TRBJ2-5, with 12 bases aligning to TRBD2. Germline CDR1 and CDR2: SGDLS and YYNGEE. V shed 4 bases and J 3 bases; nucleotides not matched to a gene: 4. The CDR3 loop spans 15 amino acids. CDR3 nucleotide sequence: TGTGCCAGCAGCCCCGGACTAGCGGGGAAAGAGACCCAGTACTTC. This gives the protein CASSPGLAGKETQYF.

This chain connects TRBV10-1 to TRBJ1-1; TRBD1 might be the D (6 bases). Germline-derived CDR1 and CDR2 are WNHNN and SYGVQD (reference sequence). This CDR3 contains 13 residues. The V end lost 4 bases, the J end lost 4 bases, and 10 bases lay between the germline ends. This CDR3 reads CASSATGRTEAFF. The DNA of the CDR3 is TGCGCCAGCAGTGCGACAGGACGCACTGAAGCTTTCTTT.

The chain carries TRBV7-9 and TRBJ1-1, with a tentative D call TRBD1 (5 bases). V lost 5 bases to trimming and J lost 8 bases, with 9 bases between them. The CDR3 is 11 residues long. Germline lookup yields CDR1 SEHNR and CDR2 FQNEAQ (reference sequence). CDR3 DNA: TGTGCCAGCAGCCTCGACAGCGAAGCTTTCTTT. The encoded protein is CASSLDSEAFF.

This clone was seen more than once but under ten times. The J gene is TRBJ2-1, the V gene TRBV6-5; TRBD2 matches at 9 bases. The CDR3 length is 15 residues. Germline V CDR1 and CDR2: MNHEY, SVGAGI. Unmatched junction bases numbered 4, after V lost 4 bases and J lost 3 bases. The CDR3: CASSLGRGGYNEQFF. The CDR3 region has the DNA TGTGCCAGCAGTTTAGGGCGGGGGGGCTACAATGAGCAGTTCTTC.

In its sample, this clone was seen once. This CDR3 reads CSARDREQSYEQYF. CDR3 sequence (DNA): TGCAGCGCAAGGGACAGGGAACAGTCCTACGAGCAGTACTTC. V gene TRBV29-1 combines with J gene TRBJ2-7, with 9 bases that match TRBD1. With V trimmed by 7 bases and J by 1 base, 8 bases remained unmatched. From germline, CDR1 is SQVTM and CDR2 ANQGSEA. This CDR3 is built from 14 residues.

The chain has TRBV6-5 and TRBJ2-7; 9 nucleotides match TRBD1. Losses at the gene ends were 6 bases for V and 5 bases for J; bases not matched to a gene: 11. Germline CDR1 is MNHEY and CDR2 is SVGAGI. The CDR3 spans 15 residues. CDR3 coding DNA: TGTGCCAGCAGACGAACAGGGGACAGGGTACACGAGCAGTACTTC. Protein: CASRRTGDRVHEQYF.

This clone was seen once. The chain uses TRBV29-1 and TRBJ1-2; unclear D gene. This CDR3 has 13 residues. The germline V and J ends were trimmed by 5 bases and 3 bases, with 13 bases remaining between them. CDR1 SQVTM and CDR2 ANQGSEA come from the germline V gene. The CDR3 here is CSVLGGVHYGYTF. The CDR3 DNA reads as TGCAGCGTTCTGGGCGGGGTCCACTATGGCTACACCTTC.

The chain recombines TRBV6-6 with TRBJ1-1; D uncertain. The CDR3 runs 13 residues. Per the germline V gene, CDR1 is MNHNY and CDR2 is SVGAGI (reference sequence). Trimming pared 8 bases from V and 1 base from J, leaving 11 bases between. CDR3 loop: CASRDHPNTEAFF. The CDR3 region has the DNA TGTGCCAGCCGGGATCACCCGAACACTGAAGCTTTCTTT.

This clone qualifies as medium-sized. The chain couples TRBV7-9 to TRBJ2-7, with 7 bases fitting TRBD2. The CDR3 length is 13 residues. Germline assignment: CDR1 SEHNR and CDR2 FQNEAQ (reference sequence). V gave up 7 bases and J gave up 6 bases; unmatched junction bases: 9. The CDR3 loop reads CASTFLGGVEQYF. The CDR3 nucleotides are TGTGCCAGCACCTTTTTGGGAGGGGTCGAGCAGTACTTC.

The rearrangement joins TRBV25-1 to TRBJ2-2; D perhaps matches TRBD1 (5 bases). Between the trimmed V and J ends, which lost 6 bases and 0 bases, there was a span of 17 bases. The CDR3 is made up of 17 amino acids. Germline V gene lookup returns CDR1 MGHDK and CDR2 SYGVNS. Here the CDR3 DNA reads TGTGCCAGCAGCCAGGAATTAGGGGCCCCGAACACCGGGGAGCTGTTTTTT. Translated, it gives CASSQELGAPNTGELFF. The whole variable domain, remainder taken from reference TRBV25-1 and TRBJ2-2, is EADIYQTPRYLVIGTGKKITLECSQTMGHDKMYWYQQDPGMELHLIHYSYGVNSTEKGDLSSESTVSRIRTEHFPLTLESARPSHTSQYLCASSQELGAPNTGELFFGEGSRLTVL.